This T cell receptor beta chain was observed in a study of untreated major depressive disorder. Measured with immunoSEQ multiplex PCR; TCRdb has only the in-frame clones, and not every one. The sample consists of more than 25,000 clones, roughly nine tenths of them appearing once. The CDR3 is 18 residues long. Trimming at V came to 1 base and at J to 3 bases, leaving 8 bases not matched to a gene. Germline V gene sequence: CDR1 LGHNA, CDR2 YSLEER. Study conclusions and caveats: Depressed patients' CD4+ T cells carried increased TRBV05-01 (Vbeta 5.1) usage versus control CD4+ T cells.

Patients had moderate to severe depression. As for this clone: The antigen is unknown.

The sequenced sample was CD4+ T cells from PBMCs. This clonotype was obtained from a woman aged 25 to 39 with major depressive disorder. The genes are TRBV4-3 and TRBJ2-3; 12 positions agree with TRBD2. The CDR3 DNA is TGCGCCAGCAGCCAAGGTCCCGGCCTAGCGGGGGGGACAGATACGCAGTATTTT. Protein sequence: CASSQGPGLAGGTDTQYF.